The present T cell receptor beta chain was sequenced within a study of blood T cell repertoires in COVID-19. Overall study: Samples taken during acute and convalescent COVID-19 were collected in the United States, Italy and Spain. PBMCs, B-cell-depleted T cells, or T cells provided the cDNA or gDNA that made up the material.

Of note for this clone: An end of the junction does not agree with germline; a read error may underlie this.

Study processing details: The assay estimated nucleated cells by amplifying reference gene primers. Libraries were prepared by immunoSEQ multiplex PCR; TCRdb keeps only in-frame clonotypes and omits some of them. V and J calls and clone size come straight from that table; D and trimming were deduced from the DNA. This repertoire shows around 200,000 clones, 83% found once; its top ten account for roughly 2.7%. The CDR3 covers 15 residues. Germline V gene data show CDR1 as SSHAT and CDR2 as FNYEAQ (reference sequence). The TCR was taken from a woman between 40 and 55 years old with active or convalescent COVID-19. Sequencing input: peripheral blood. This sequence joins TRBV7-7 and TRBJ2-5, with 7 bases that match TRBD1. The CDR3 sequence is CASSSTDRSQETQYF. Here the CDR3 DNA reads TGTGCTAGCAGCTCGACGGACAGGAGCCAAGAGACCCAGTACTTC.